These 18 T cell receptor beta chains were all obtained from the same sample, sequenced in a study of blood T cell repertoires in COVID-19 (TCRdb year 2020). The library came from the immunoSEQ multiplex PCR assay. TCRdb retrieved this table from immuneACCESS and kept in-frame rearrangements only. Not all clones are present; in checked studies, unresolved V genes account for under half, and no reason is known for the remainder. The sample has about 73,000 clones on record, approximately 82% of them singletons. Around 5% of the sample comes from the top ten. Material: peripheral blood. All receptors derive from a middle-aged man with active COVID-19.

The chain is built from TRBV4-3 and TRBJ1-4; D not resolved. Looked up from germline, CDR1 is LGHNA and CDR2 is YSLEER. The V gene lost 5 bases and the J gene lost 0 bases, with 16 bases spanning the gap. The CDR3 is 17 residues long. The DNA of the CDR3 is TGCGCCAGCAGCTCCGCCAGTAGAGGAGCAACTAATGAAAAACTGTTTTTT. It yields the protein CASSSASRGATNEKLFF.

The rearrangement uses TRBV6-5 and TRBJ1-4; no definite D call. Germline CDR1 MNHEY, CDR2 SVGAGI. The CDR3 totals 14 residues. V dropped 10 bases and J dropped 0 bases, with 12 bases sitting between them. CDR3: CANLNGPTNEKLFF. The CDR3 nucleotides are TGTGCCAACCTCAATGGGCCAACTAATGAAAAACTGTTTTTT.

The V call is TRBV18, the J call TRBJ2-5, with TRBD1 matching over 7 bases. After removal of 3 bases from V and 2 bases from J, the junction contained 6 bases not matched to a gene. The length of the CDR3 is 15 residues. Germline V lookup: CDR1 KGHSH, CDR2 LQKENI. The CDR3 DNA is TGTGCCAGCTCACCCCAGCGCAGGGGGCAAGAGACCCAGTACTTC. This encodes CASSPQRRGQETQYF. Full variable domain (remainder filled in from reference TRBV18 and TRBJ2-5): NAGVMQNPRHLVRRRGQEARLRCSPMKGHSHVYWYRQLPEEGLKFMVYLQKENIIDESGMPKERFSAEFPKEGPSILRIQQVVRGDSAAYFCASSPQRRGQETQYFGPGTRLLVL.

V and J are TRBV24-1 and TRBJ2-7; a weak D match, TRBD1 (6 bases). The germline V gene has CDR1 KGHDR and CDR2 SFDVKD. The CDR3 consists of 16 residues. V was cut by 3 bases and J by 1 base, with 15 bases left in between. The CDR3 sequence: CATSDPDSRGSYEQYF. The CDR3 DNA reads TGTGCCACCAGTGATCCGGACAGCAGAGGGTCCTACGAGCAGTACTTC.

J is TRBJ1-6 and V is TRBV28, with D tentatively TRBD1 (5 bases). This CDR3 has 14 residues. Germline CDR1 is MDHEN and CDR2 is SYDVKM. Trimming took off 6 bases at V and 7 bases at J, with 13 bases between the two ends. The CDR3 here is CASRESGRNSPLHF. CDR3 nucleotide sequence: TGTGCCAGCAGGGAATCAGGGCGGAATTCACCCCTCCACTTT.

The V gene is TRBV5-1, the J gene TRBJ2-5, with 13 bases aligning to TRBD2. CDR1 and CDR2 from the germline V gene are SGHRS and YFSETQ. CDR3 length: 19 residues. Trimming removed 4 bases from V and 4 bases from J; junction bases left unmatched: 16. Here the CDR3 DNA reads TGCGCCAGCAGCCACGGACTAGCGGGAGATCTACTGGGGGGAGAGACCCAGTACTTC. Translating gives CASSHGLAGDLLGGETQYF. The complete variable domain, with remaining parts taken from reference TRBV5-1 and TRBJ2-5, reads KAGVTQTPRYLIKTRGQQVTLSCSPISGHRSVSWYQQTPGQGLQFLFEYFSETQRNKGNFPGRFSGRQFSNSRSEMNVSTLELGDSALYLCASSHGLAGDLLGGETQYFGPGTRLLVL.

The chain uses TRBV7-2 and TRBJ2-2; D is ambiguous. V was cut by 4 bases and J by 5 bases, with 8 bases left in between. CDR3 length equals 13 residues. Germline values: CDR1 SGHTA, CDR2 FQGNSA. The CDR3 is CASSSDQTGELFF. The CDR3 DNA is TGTGCCAGCAGCTCCGATCAGACCGGGGAGCTGTTTTTT.

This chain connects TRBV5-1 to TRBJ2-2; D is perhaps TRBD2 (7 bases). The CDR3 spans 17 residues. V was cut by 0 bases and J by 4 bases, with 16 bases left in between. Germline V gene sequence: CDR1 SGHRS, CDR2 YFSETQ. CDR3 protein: CASSLATGGEGTGELFF. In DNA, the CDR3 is TGCGCCAGCAGCTTGGCGACGGGGGGCGAAGGCACCGGGGAGCTGTTTTTT. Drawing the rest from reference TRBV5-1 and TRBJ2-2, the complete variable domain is KAGVTQTPRYLIKTRGQQVTLSCSPISGHRSVSWYQQTPGQGLQFLFEYFSETQRNKGNFPGRFSGRQFSNSRSEMNVSTLELGDSALYLCASSLATGGEGTGELFFGEGSRLTVL.

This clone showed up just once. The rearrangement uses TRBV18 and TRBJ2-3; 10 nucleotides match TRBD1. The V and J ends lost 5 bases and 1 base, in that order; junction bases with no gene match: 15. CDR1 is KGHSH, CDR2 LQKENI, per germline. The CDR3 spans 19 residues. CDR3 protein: CASSFLRRDRGGGTDTQYF. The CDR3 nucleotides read TGTGCCAGCTCATTCCTGCGAAGGGACAGGGGAGGCGGCACAGATACGCAGTATTTT.

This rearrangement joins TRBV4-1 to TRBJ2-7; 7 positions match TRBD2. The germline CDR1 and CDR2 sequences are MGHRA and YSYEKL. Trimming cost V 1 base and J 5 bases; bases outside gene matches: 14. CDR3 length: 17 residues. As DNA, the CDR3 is TGCGCCAGCAGCCAAGTGGAGGGGAGGGCCGCTTTCGACGAGCAGTACTTC. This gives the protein CASSQVEGRAAFDEQYF.

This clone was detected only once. The CDR3 region is CASSDQGTVGSPLHF. For the CDR3, the DNA is TGTGCCAGCAGTGATCAGGGGACGGTGGGGTCACCCCTCCACTTT. This chain connects TRBV6-1 to TRBJ1-6; perhaps TRBD1 as D (6 bases). Germline CDR1 is MNHNS and CDR2 is SASEGT. The CDR3 extends over 15 amino acids. The V and J ends lost 3 bases and 10 bases respectively, with 16 bases between them.

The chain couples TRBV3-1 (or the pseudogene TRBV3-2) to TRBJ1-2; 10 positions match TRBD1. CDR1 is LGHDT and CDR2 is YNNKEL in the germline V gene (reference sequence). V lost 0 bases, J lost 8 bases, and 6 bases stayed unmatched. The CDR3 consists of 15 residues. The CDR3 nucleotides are TGTGCCAGCAGCCAAGATGTTGGGACAGGGGTGGGCTACACCTTC. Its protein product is CASSQDVGTGVGYTF.

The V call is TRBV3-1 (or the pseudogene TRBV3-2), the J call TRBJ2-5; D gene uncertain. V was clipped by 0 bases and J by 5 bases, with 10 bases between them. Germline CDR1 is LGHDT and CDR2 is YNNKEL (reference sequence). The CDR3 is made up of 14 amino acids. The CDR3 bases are TGTGCCAGCAGCCAAGAAATCGGGTCGGAGACCCAGTACTTC. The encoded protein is CASSQEIGSETQYF.

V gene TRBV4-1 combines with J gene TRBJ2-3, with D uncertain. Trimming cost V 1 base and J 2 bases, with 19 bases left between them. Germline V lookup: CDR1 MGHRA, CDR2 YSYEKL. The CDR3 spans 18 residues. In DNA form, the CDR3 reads TGCGCCAGCAGCCAAGCAATTTGGAAGCGCAAACCCACAGATACGCAGTATTTT. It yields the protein CASSQAIWKRKPTDTQYF.

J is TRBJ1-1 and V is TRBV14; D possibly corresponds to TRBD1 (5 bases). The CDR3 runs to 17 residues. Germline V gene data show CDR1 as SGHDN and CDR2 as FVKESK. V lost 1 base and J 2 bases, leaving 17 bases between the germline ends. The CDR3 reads CASSQGGGGIQNTEAFF. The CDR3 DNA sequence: TGTGCCAGCAGCCAAGGCGGGGGAGGGATTCAAAACACTGAAGCTTTCTTT.

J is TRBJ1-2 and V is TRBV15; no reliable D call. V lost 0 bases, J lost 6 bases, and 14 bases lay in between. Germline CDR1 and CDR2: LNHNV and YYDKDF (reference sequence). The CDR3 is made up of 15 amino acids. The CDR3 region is CATSRDRGIYNGYTF. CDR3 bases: TGTGCCACCAGCAGAGATAGAGGGATTTATAATGGCTACACCTTC. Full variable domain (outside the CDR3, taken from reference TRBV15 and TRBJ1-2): DAMVIQNPRYQVTQFGKPVTLSCSQTLNHNVMYWYQQKSSQAPKLLFHYYDKDFNNEADTPDNFQSRRPNTSFCFLDIRSPGLGDTAMYLCATSRDRGIYNGYTFGSGTRLTVV.

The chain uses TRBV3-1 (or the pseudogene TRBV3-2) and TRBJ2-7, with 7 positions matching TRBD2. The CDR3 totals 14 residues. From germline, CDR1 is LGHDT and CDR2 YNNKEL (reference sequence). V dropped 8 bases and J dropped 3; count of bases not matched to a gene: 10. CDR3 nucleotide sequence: TGTGCCAGCTCCGAGCAGGGAGGGATCTACGAGCAGTACTTC. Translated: CASSEQGGIYEQYF.

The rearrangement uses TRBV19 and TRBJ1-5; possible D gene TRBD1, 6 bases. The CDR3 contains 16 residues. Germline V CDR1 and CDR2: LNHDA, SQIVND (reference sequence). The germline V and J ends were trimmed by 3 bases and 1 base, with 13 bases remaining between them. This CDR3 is CASSIGGLRSNQPQHF. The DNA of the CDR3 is TGTGCCAGTAGTATCGGGGGGCTTAGGAGCAATCAGCCCCAGCATTTT.